This TCR beta chain was obtained from a study of T cell repertoires in aging, cancer and after chemotherapy. Study information: Glioblastoma patients receiving temozolomide-based therapy gave paired samples before and after chemotherapy.

Multiplex touch-down PCR with TRB-A/B primers amplified rearranged V-D-J TRB sequences. TCRdb re-called the multiplex PCR reads with MiXCR, one entry per CDR3 protein. Of around 1,800 distinct CDR3 sequences listed, roughly a third were seen once; the top ten hold 28%. This clonotype was seen a handful of times. What it binds is not known. The template was genomic DNA from peripheral blood, not RNA. Findings and caveats of the study: Loss of evenness, beyond lost richness, contributed to age-related TCR diversity decline in cancer patients. Compared with age-matched healthy donors, untreated hematological or solid cancer patients showed higher blood TCR clonality.

This CDR3 spans 15 amino acids. With V trimmed by 4 bases and J by 5 bases, 8 bases remained unmatched. Per germline, CDR1 SEHNR and CDR2 FQNEAQ (reference sequence). The chain is built from TRBV7-9 and TRBJ2-5; 9 bases are shared with TRBD1. Specimen: blood. The TCR originated in a human donor with a solid tumor. The donor label of this sample is uncertain. CDR3 residues: CASSWTGAGGETQYF. In DNA, the CDR3 is TGTGCCAGCAGCTGGACAGGGGCGGGCGGGGAGACCCAGTACTTC.